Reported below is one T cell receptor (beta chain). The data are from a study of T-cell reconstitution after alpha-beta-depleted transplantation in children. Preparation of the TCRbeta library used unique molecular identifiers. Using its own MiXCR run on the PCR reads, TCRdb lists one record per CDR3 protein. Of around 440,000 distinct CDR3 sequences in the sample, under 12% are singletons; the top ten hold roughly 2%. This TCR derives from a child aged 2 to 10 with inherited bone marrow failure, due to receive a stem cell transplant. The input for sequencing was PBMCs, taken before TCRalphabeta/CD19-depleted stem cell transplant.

CDR3 region: CASSSPGGQETQYF. Written as DNA, the CDR3 is TGTGCCAGCAGTTCACCTGGGGGCCAAGAGACCCAGTACTTC. The chain combines TRBV6-5 with TRBJ2-5, with D perhaps given as TRBD1 or TRBD2 (5 bases each). The CDR3 consists of 14 residues. The V end lost 4 bases, the J end lost 1 base, and 10 bases lay between the germline ends. Germline values: CDR1 MNHEY, CDR2 SVGAGI.